One sample yielded the 2 T cell receptor beta chains listed below, sequenced in a study of shared clonotypes between healthy human individuals. Here immunoSEQ multiplex PCR was the method, and the copy in TCRdb shows in-frame clones only, minus some. The sample contains about a million clones, roughly 80% of which appear only once. The sample consisted of memory CD4+ T cells from PBMCs. The subset was: CD45RA-negative fraction. The origin of the receptors is a man younger than 30 in good health. Some clones in this sample may be carry-over from other donors' samples.

The chain uses TRBV6-1 and TRBJ2-5, with 7 nucleotides matching TRBD2. The DNA matches TRBJ2-7 better at its end, which makes the J call doubtful. The germline V gene encodes CDR1 MNHNS and CDR2 SASEGT. The CDR3 is 14 residues long. This CDR3 is CASSETGGKNEQYF. In DNA form, the CDR3 reads TGTGCCAGCAGTGAGACCGGGGGGAAAAACGAGCAGTACTTC.

This chain connects TRBV5-6 to TRBJ2-5; 8 bases fit TRBD2. The V gene end was trimmed by 4 bases and the J gene end by 5 bases; junction bases not matched to a gene: 7. CDR1 is SGHDT and CDR2 is YYEEEE in the germline V gene. The CDR3 runs 14 residues. The CDR3 spells CASSAGLGMETQYF. Written as DNA, the CDR3 is TGTGCCAGCAGCGCGGGACTAGGGATGGAGACCCAGTACTTC.